Below, 25 T cell receptor beta chains from the same sample are listed, as sequenced in a study of beta chain features in type 1 diabetes. Reverse transcription of all isolated RNA meant that expressed TCRB transcripts were sequenced. Libraries were prepared by immunoSEQ multiplex PCR; TCRdb keeps only in-frame clonotypes and omits some of them. The sample has some 330,000 clones; 10% to 15% are singletons. Study results and limitations: Type 1 diabetes patients had TCRB CDR3s that were shorter (moderately but significantly so) in all four CD4+ subsets.

These receptors are not linked to any known antigen. The specimen sequenced was naive CD4+ T cells from blood. The origin of the receptors is a woman aged 18-29 years with type 1 diabetes.

There are a few counts of this clone. This rearrangement joins TRBV2 to TRBJ2-5, with TRBD2 identical over 8 bases. The CDR3 has 12 residues. J lost 4 bases, V lost 7 bases, and 2 bases had no gene match. Looked up from germline, CDR1 is SNHLY and CDR2 is FYNNEI. The CDR3 DNA reads TGTGCCAGCATGCTAGCGGGAGAGACCCAGTACTTC. The encoded protein is CASMLAGETQYF.

The V gene is TRBV20-1, the J gene TRBJ2-1; the D gene is possibly TRBD2 (7 bases). Germline V CDR1 and CDR2: DFQATT, SNEGSKA (reference sequence). V lost 7 bases, J lost 8 bases, and 12 bases lay in between. CDR3 length equals 11 residues. The CDR3 loop reads CSEGGGDEQFF. CDR3 bases: TGCAGTGAGGGAGGGGGTGATGAGCAGTTCTTC.

The CDR3 is CASSQLEPQGDPYNEQFF. CDR3 coding DNA: TGCGCCAGCAGTCAATTGGAGCCGCAGGGGGACCCCTACAATGAGCAGTTCTTC. V usage is TRBV23-1 and J usage is TRBJ2-1; 7 bases agree with TRBD1. TRBV23-1 is an ORF, with its function uncertain. J was trimmed by 2 bases and V by 1 base; bases with no gene match: 11. The CDR3 consists of 18 residues.

A few counts support this clone. The gene calls are TRBV7-2 and TRBJ2-5; TRBD2 is a possible D gene (7 bases). The CDR3 is 16 amino acids. Trimming pared 4 bases from V and 2 bases from J, leaving 17 bases between. Germline V gives CDR1 SGHTA, CDR2 FQGNSA. CDR3 loop: CASSSSRTRGQETQYF. The CDR3 DNA reads TGTGCCAGCAGCTCCAGTCGGACTAGGGGGCAAGAGACCCAGTACTTC.

This clone occurred a few times. V usage is TRBV25-1 and J usage is TRBJ2-6; the D is unclear. The CDR3 sequence is 13 residues long. Per germline, CDR1 MGHDK and CDR2 SYGVNS. V dropped 6 bases and J dropped 4 bases, with 7 bases sitting between them. The CDR3 DNA reads as TGTGCCAGCAGCCCCCTAGGGGCCAACGTCCTGACTTTC. Protein product: CASSPLGANVLTF.

The J gene is TRBJ1-6, the V gene TRBV11-2; possibly TRBD1 for D (5 bases). Germline V gives CDR1 SGHAT, CDR2 FQNNGV. The CDR3 sequence is 13 residues long. V was shortened by 5 bases and J by 9 bases, with 11 bases between the two germline ends. The CDR3: CASSPRVTSPLHF. The DNA of the CDR3 is TGTGCCAGCAGCCCCAGGGTCACTTCACCCCTCCACTTT.

This clone was detected a few times. The rearrangement uses TRBV11-2 and TRBJ2-1; D call uncertain. Germline V gene sequence: CDR1 SGHAT, CDR2 FQNNGV. The germline V and J ends were trimmed by 5 bases and 4 bases, with 6 bases remaining between them. The CDR3 covers 12 residues. The CDR3: CASSPQYNEQFF. The CDR3 nucleotides read TGTGCCAGCAGCCCCCAGTACAATGAGCAGTTCTTC.

The chain joins TRBV5-1 to TRBJ2-4; 12 bases align to TRBD2. The CDR3 covers 16 residues. The germline gives CDR1 SGHRS, CDR2 YFSETQ. Trimming removed 4 bases from V and 1 base from J; junction bases left unmatched: 3. The CDR3 loop is CASSGGLAGAKNIQYF. The CDR3 DNA reads TGCGCCAGCAGCGGAGGACTAGCGGGGGCCAAAAACATTCAGTACTTC.

This CDR3 is CASSLVTSGGPSTDTQYF. CDR3 sequence (DNA): TGTGCCAGCAGCTTGGTGACTAGCGGGGGACCTAGCACAGATACGCAGTATTTT. The chain uses TRBV5-6 and TRBJ2-3; 12 positions agree with TRBD2. This CDR3 has 18 amino acids. The germline gives CDR1 SGHDT, CDR2 YYEEEE. The ends lost 0 bases at V and 0 bases at J; junction bases unmatched: 5.

This clone was detected a few times. This chain connects TRBV18 to TRBJ1-5; D uncertain. Germline V lookup: CDR1 KGHSH, CDR2 LQKENI. The CDR3 is made up of 14 amino acids. The V gene lost 6 bases and the J gene lost 3 bases, with 12 bases spanning the gap. The CDR3 nucleotides are TGTGCCAGCTCCCCCGGGAGAGACAATCAGCCCCAGCATTTT. It specifies CASSPGRDNQPQHF.

V gene TRBV19 combines with J gene TRBJ2-1; TRBD1 might be the D (7 bases). V shed 6 bases and J shed 4 bases, with 16 bases lying between them. The CDR3 spans 15 residues. CDR1 and CDR2 from the germline V gene are LNHDA and SQIVND (reference sequence). CDR3 protein: CASSPGGLVYNEQFF. The CDR3 region has the DNA TGTGCCAGTAGCCCAGGGGGGTTAGTGTACAATGAGCAGTTCTTC.

This clone was detected a few times. The gene calls are TRBV29-1 and TRBJ1-2, with D hard to call. The CDR3 sequence is 14 residues long. The germline V gene encodes CDR1 SQVTM and CDR2 ANQGSEA. V was clipped by 3 bases and J by 8 bases, with 19 bases between them. This chain's CDR3 is CSVDLGVGLKGYTF. CDR3 DNA: TGCAGCGTTGATCTCGGGGTTGGTCTTAAGGGCTACACCTTC.

This rearrangement joins TRBV5-1 to TRBJ1-5; D unresolved. Germline V CDR1 and CDR2: SGHRS, YFSETQ. Trimming stripped 0 bases from V and 5 bases from J, with 12 bases between. The CDR3 has 15 amino acids. CDR3 coding DNA: TGCGCCAGCAGCTTGGTTCCAGGAGGCGATCAGCCCCAGCATTTT. Amino acid sequence: CASSLVPGGDQPQHF.

This rearrangement joins TRBV15 to TRBJ1-6, with D possibly matching TRBD1 (5 bases). The CDR3 runs to 15 residues. The germline CDR1 and CDR2 sequences are LNHNV and YYDKDF (reference sequence). Trimming stripped 2 bases from V and 9 bases from J, with 14 bases between. The CDR3 DNA sequence: TGTGCCACCAGCAGACCCGGGGCGGGGAGTTCACCCCTCCACTTT. This sequence encodes CATSRPGAGSSPLHF.

This clone appeared a few times. This chain links TRBV5-4 with TRBJ2-5, with D unclear. This CDR3 contains 11 residues. The germline gives CDR1 SGHNT, CDR2 YYREEE (reference sequence). Trimming stripped 3 bases from V and 5 bases from J, with 5 bases between. CDR3 residues: CASSSLETQYF. CDR3 sequence (DNA): TGTGCCAGCAGCTCCTTGGAGACCCAGTACTTC.

The V call is TRBV5-1, the J call TRBJ2-1; 9 bases are shared with TRBD2. This CDR3 has 15 amino acids. Germline assignment: CDR1 SGHRS and CDR2 YFSETQ. V dropped 7 bases and J dropped 4; count of bases not matched to a gene: 9. The CDR3 region is CASGLAGPLYNEQFF. The DNA for the CDR3 is TGCGCCAGCGGGCTAGCGGGACCTTTATACAATGAGCAGTTCTTC.

The gene calls are TRBV28 and TRBJ1-1, with D tentatively TRBD1 (6 bases). Germline-derived CDR1 and CDR2 are MDHEN and SYDVKM. CDR3 length: 14 residues. Trimming removed 6 bases at V and 1 base at J, with 12 bases between. DNA for the CDR3: TGTGCCAGCAGCCTCACGACAGGGAACACTGAAGCTTTCTTT. The encoded protein is CASSLTTGNTEAFF.

The sample holds a few counts of this clone. The chain couples TRBV25-1 to TRBJ2-7, with 12 bases identical to TRBD1. The CDR3 extends over 15 amino acids. J lost 7 bases, V lost 1 base, and 5 bases had no gene match. The V gene's germline CDR1 is MGHDK and CDR2 SYGVNS. CDR3 nucleotides: TGTGCCAGCAGTGAATTGGGACAGGGGGCAGGAGAGCAGTACTTC. This sequence encodes CASSELGQGAGEQYF.

CDR3 in amino acids: CASREGPYEQYF. The CDR3 DNA is TGTGCCAGCAGGGAGGGGCCATACGAGCAGTACTTC. The chain joins TRBV2 to TRBJ2-7, with D possibly being TRBD2 (6 bases). The CDR3 runs 12 residues. Germline lookup yields CDR1 SNHLY and CDR2 FYNNEI. V lost 6 bases and J 4 bases, leaving 10 bases between the germline ends.

The V gene is TRBV4-3, the J gene TRBJ1-2; no clear D gene. Trimming removed 1 base at V and 4 bases at J, with 10 bases between. Germline-derived CDR1 and CDR2 are LGHNA and YSLEER. CDR3 length: 14 amino acids. CDR3 DNA sequence: TGCGCCAGCAGCCAAGTTTCAGGATCCTATGGCTACACCTTC. It is translated as CASSQVSGSYGYTF.

This clone turned up a few times. This chain joins TRBV10-3 and TRBJ1-2; D is undetermined. The CDR3 runs 11 residues. The germline CDR1 and CDR2 sequences are ENHRY and SYGVKD. V gave up 5 bases and J gave up 3 bases, with 4 bases separating them. CDR3 region: CAISTDYGYTF. The DNA for the CDR3 is TGTGCCATCAGTACTGACTATGGCTACACCTTC.

The chain links TRBV25-1 to TRBJ2-5; 7 nucleotides align to TRBD2. Per germline, CDR1 MGHDK and CDR2 SYGVNS. This CDR3 region has 16 residues. V lost 3 bases, J lost 1 base, and 8 bases stayed unmatched. CDR3 loop: CASSEGQRGTQETQYF. CDR3 coding DNA: TGTGCCAGCAGTGAGGGCCAGCGGGGAACCCAAGAGACCCAGTACTTC.

CDR3 in DNA: TGTGCCACCAGCAGAGATCCGGGACTAGCGGAAGAGACCCAGTACTTC. Its translation is CATSRDPGLAEETQYF. This rearrangement joins TRBV15 to TRBJ2-5; the match to TRBD2 covers 11 bases. This CDR3 is 16 amino acids long. V was pared by 0 bases and J by 3 bases, with 3 bases of the junction left unmatched. Germline V gene lookup returns CDR1 LNHNV and CDR2 YYDKDF (reference sequence).

Only a few counts were recorded for this clone. The chain uses TRBV4-3 and TRBJ2-1, with TRBD2 matching 8 bases. J lost 1 base, V lost 2 bases, and 4 bases had no gene match. Germline lookup yields CDR1 LGHNA and CDR2 YSLEER. This CDR3 has 16 amino acids. CDR3 sequence: CASSQSTSGSYNEQFF. The CDR3 DNA sequence: TGCGCCAGCAGCCAAAGTACTAGCGGTTCCTACAATGAGCAGTTCTTC.

The chain combines TRBV28 with TRBJ2-7, with D perhaps TRBD2 (5 bases). This CDR3 has 12 residues. V was pared by 6 bases and J by 6 bases, with 12 bases between. The V gene's germline CDR1 is MDHEN and CDR2 SYDVKM. CDR3 sequence reads: CASRDSSGEQYF. The CDR3, as DNA: TGTGCCAGCAGGGACTCTTCGGGCGAGCAGTACTTC.